This TCR beta chain was found in a study of T cell repertoires in cytomegalovirus infection. At the level of the study: Indications came from public TCR beta signatures; they pointed to CMV infection and to a matching HLA type.

Germline CDR1 and CDR2: MNHEY and SVGEGT. The V and J ends lost 2 bases and 3 bases respectively, with 22 bases between them. The CDR3 length is 19 residues. Regarding the study as a whole: Cumulative public TCR beta family frequency identified CMV carriers with the relevant HLA. HLA-C-restricted CMV-specific TCR beta clonotypes prevailed in the ex vivo response.

TCRdb re-derived calls from the reads in MiXCR, one entry per CDR3 protein. The table records fewer than 550,000 distinct CDR3 sequences, roughly a third of them present only once. As regards this clonotype: As yet, its antigen is unknown.

What was sequenced was PBMCs. This sequence originates from a human donor in good health (CMV status not recorded). Some clones in this sample may be carry-over from other donors' samples. This sequence joins TRBV6-2 or TRBV6-3 and TRBJ2-2; D is perhaps TRBD1 or TRBD2 (5 bases each). CDR3 DNA: TGTGCCAGCAGTTACAACCTCGAAGCACAGGTGGAGGACACCGGGGAGCTGTTTTTT. Translated: CASSYNLEAQVEDTGELFF.